The subject of this entry is one T cell receptor beta chain. The source of the sample is a study of OX40 agonist ivuxolimab in advanced cancers. The length of the CDR3 is 16 residues. Germline V CDR1 and CDR2: KGHSH, LQKENI. Unmatched junction bases numbered 8, after V lost 4 bases and J lost 3 bases. TCRdb's copy holds only in-frame clones and misses some; the assay was immunoSEQ multiplex PCR. In the table there are about 60,000 clones, around 81% of which are singletons. The input for sequencing was CD4+ or CD8+ T cells sorted from blood, taken in a trial of the OX40 agonist ivuxolimab. The V gene is TRBV18, the J gene TRBJ1-2; 10 bases agree with TRBD1. The source of this sequence is an adult with an advanced solid tumor such as melanoma, head and neck, liver or kidney cancer. The CDR3 loop is CASSQIGTGDDYGYTF. Written as DNA, the CDR3 is TGTGCCAGCTCACAAATCGGGACAGGGGACGACTATGGCTACACCTTC.